This T cell receptor (beta chain) was identified in a study of CD8 T cells in ankylosing spondylitis. Regarding the study as a whole: A TCR beta motif made of several highly homologous variants seemed typical of ankylosing spondylitis blood. Disease-linked clones proved CD8+ and comparatively uncommon in peripheral blood.

Germline V gives CDR1 DFQATT, CDR2 SNEGSKA (reference sequence). Trimming removed 3 bases from V and 0 bases from J, with 8 bases in between. The CDR3 consists of 13 residues. The authors made TCR beta libraries by quantitative 5'-RACE with molecular barcodes. TCRdb analysed the 5' RACE reads with MiXCR anew, one entry per CDR3 protein. The sample carries around 770,000 distinct CDR3 sequences, about 10% recorded once. As concerns this clonotype: Its specificity is not known.

Sequenced sample: blood, either unsorted or a sorted T cell fraction (not recorded which). The source of this sequence is a male donor with ankylosing spondylitis. V is TRBV20-1 and J is TRBJ1-1, with D uncertain. CDR3 DNA sequence: TGCAGTGCTAGGGAGGATATGAACACTGAAGCTTTCTTT. Translated: CSAREDMNTEAFF.